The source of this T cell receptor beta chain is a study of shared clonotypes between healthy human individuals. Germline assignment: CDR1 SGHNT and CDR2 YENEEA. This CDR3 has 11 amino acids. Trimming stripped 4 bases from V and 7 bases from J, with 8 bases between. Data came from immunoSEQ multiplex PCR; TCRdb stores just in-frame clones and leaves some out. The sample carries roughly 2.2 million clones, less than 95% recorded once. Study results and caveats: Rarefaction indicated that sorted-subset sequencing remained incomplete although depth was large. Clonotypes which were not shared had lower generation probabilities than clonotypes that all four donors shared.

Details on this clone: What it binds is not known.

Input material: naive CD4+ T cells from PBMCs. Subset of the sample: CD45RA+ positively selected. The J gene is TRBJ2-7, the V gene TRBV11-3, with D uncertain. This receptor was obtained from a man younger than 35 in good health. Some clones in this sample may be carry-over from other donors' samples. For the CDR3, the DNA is TGTGCCAGCAGCTCAGGACGGGAGCAGTACTTC. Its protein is CASSSGREQYF.